Listed below are T cell receptor beta chains from one sample, sequenced in a study of T cells after yellow fever vaccination. TCRdb reprocessed the 5' RACE reads via MiXCR and lists one record per CDR3 protein. The profile covers 300,000 to 350,000 distinct CDR3 sequences, with 3.5% to 4.5% appearing a single time and just under 20% taken by the ten largest. The sequencing here drew on PBMCs, taken 15 days after the yellow fever booster vaccination. These receptors came from a young man who received the YFV17D yellow fever vaccine. CDR3s include the opening cysteine and the closing phenylalanine or tryptophan. D genes are given only for firm matches. Size is omitted from some rows. Given values are once, few, many or a class for expanded clones.

J gene	clone size	D gene	V gene	CDR3 DNA	CDR3 protein
TRBJ2-3	-	-	TRBV7-3	TGTGCCAGCAGTCCCCAGGGCCCAGATACGCAGTATTTT	CASSPQGPDTQYF
TRBJ2-2	many	TRBD1	TRBV20-1	TGCAGTGCTAGAGTAACTGGGGGGACAGGGAACACCGGGGAGCTGTTTTTT	CSARVTGGTGNTGELFF
TRBJ2-1	-	-	TRBV6-1	TGTGCCAGCAGGAGTAACCCCTCCGTACATGGGGCCTTCCATGAGCAGTTCTTC	CASRSNPSVHGAFHEQFF
TRBJ2-7	many	TRBD2	TRBV7-3	TGTGCCAGCACCTCTAGCGGCTACGAGCAGTACTTC	CASTSSGYEQYF
TRBJ2-1	many	-	TRBV5-6	TGTGCCAGCAGCTTGTGGTTCGGGCAGGGGAAGGACAATGAGCAGTTCTTC	CASSLWFGQGKDNEQFF
TRBJ1-1	-	-	TRBV20-1	TGCAGCTCGGGACAAAGAAACACTGAAGCTTTCTTT	CSSGQRNTEAFF
TRBJ2-7	-	-	TRBV12-3/TRBV12-4	TGTGCCAGCAGTTTTGTCAGGGGGGAACGCTACGAGCAGTACTTC	CASSFVRGERYEQYF
TRBJ2-3	many	-	TRBV9	TGTGCCAGCAGCGCAGCGAATGGACCCCGCACAGATACGCAGTATTTT	CASSAANGPRTDTQYF
TRBJ1-6	many	-	TRBV7-6	TGTGCCAGCAGCTACAGGGACCCCGGGCATAATTCACCCCTCCACTTT	CASSYRDPGHNSPLHF
TRBJ2-5	-	-	TRBV29-1	TGCAGCGTTTTACGGCCGGACCAAGAGACCCAGTACTTC	CSVLRPDQETQYF
TRBJ2-3	-	TRBD2	TRBV4-3	TGCGCCAGCAGCCAGGCTAGCGGGGGTGGAGCAGATACGCAGTATTTT	CASSQASGGGADTQYF
TRBJ2-1	many	-	TRBV5-4	TGTGCCAGCAGCGGGGACAACCACAATGAGCAGTTCTTC	CASSGDNHNEQFF
TRBJ2-3	many	-	TRBV25-1	TGTGCCAGCAGGCCCCAGGTCCCCACAGATACGCAGTATTTT	CASRPQVPTDTQYF
TRBJ1-4	few	TRBD1	TRBV4-3	TGCGCCAGCAGCCAGGGCGACAGGGCCGTCCTCGAAAATGAAAAACTGTTTTTT	CASSQGDRAVLENEKLFF
TRBJ2-5	-	TRBD2	TRBV6-6	TGTGCCAGCAGTGCTCCCGGGACTAGCACCCCGGAGACCCAGTACTTC	CASSAPGTSTPETQYF
TRBJ2-3	-	TRBD2	TRBV20-1	TGCAGTGCTAGAGATGGGACTAGTTCAGATACGCAGTATTTT	CSARDGTSSDTQYF
TRBJ2-7	many	-	TRBV5-1	TGCGCCAGCAGCTTGGCCGGAGCGGTTTCGTTCTACGAGCAGTACTTC	CASSLAGAVSFYEQYF
TRBJ2-6	-	-	TRBV6-6	TGTGCCAGCAGTTTCCTGAGCTCTGGGGCCAACGTCCTGACTTTC	CASSFLSSGANVLTF
TRBJ2-1	-	-	TRBV12-3/TRBV12-4	TGTGCCAGCAGCCGGGGAGTCTACCCCCCGGATGAGCAGTTCTTC	CASSRGVYPPDEQFF
TRBJ1-1	few	-	TRBV6-6	TGTGCCACCTGGCGTGCAGGGAACACTGAAGCTTTCTTT	CATWRAGNTEAFF
TRBJ2-7	many	TRBD2	TRBV12-3/TRBV12-4	TGTGCCAGCAATATAGCGGGGGGAAGCTCCTACGAGCAGTACTTC	CASNIAGGSSYEQYF
TRBJ2-3	-	TRBD2	TRBV7-2	TGTGCCAGCAGCTTATTACTAGCGGGGGGCTTCACAGATACGCAGTATTTT	CASSLLLAGGFTDTQYF
TRBJ1-6	many	-	TRBV24-1	TGTGCCACCAGTGACCGGGGGGATTCACCCCTCCACTTT	CATSDRGDSPLHF
TRBJ1-1	few	-	TRBV20-1	TGCAGTGCTAGAATCTGGGGACACTCAGGGGCTGAAGCTTTCTTT	CSARIWGHSGAEAFF
TRBJ1-6	-	TRBD1	TRBV4-2	TGTGCCAGCAGCCAAGGGGGTCGGGACAGGCCATTTTCACCCCTCCACTTT	CASSQGGRDRPFSPLHF
TRBJ2-2	-	-	TRBV27	TGTGCCAGCAGTTTTATAGGGAACGCCGGGGAGCTGTTTTTT	CASSFIGNAGELFF
TRBJ1-3	-	-	TRBV20-1	TGCAGTGCTAGAGTGTGGGGGGCGAATGGAAACACCATATATTTT	CSARVWGANGNTIYF
TRBJ2-1	-	-	TRBV7-2	TGTGCCAGCAGCAAAAACCAGGGGTATGAGCAGTTCTTC	CASSKNQGYEQFF
TRBJ2-2	many	-	TRBV5-5	TGTGCCAGCAGCCTTTCTCTAGGTACCGGGGAGCTGTTTTTT	CASSLSLGTGELFF
TRBJ2-1	many	-	TRBV29-1	TGCAGCCCCTCGGGCCGATTGAATGAGCAGTTCTTC	CSPSGRLNEQFF
TRBJ2-7	-	TRBD1	TRBV14	TGTGCCAGCAGCCCTCGGACAGGGGGAACCGAGCAGTACTTC	CASSPRTGGTEQYF
TRBJ1-1	many	-	TRBV29-1	TGCAGCGGCGAGACAGTGAACACTGAAGCTTTCTTT	CSGETVNTEAFF
TRBJ1-1	-	-	TRBV12-3/TRBV12-4	TGTGCCAGCAGTTTTAGGGTGGGGGCTGAAGCTTTCTTT	CASSFRVGAEAFF
TRBJ2-7	many	TRBD2	TRBV5-6	TGTGCCAGCAGCTCCGGGGGGGAGCAGTACTTC	CASSSGGEQYF
TRBJ2-1	-	-	TRBV20-1	TGCAGTGCTGGGCGGGGTGGCCCTGGGAATGAGCAGTTCTTC	CSAGRGGPGNEQFF
TRBJ2-7	few	TRBD2	TRBV7-2	TGTGCCAGCAGCCCCTTGGGGAGGGGAGGATACGAGCAGTACTTC	CASSPLGRGGYEQYF
TRBJ2-3	-	-	TRBV7-2	TGTGCCAGCAGGACAACAGGGACAGATACGCAGTATTTT	CASRTTGTDTQYF
TRBJ2-5	many	TRBD1	TRBV7-2	TGTGCCAGCAGCACGACAGGGGGCCAAGAGACCCAGTACTTC	CASSTTGGQETQYF
TRBJ2-1	-	TRBD1	TRBV28	TGTGCCAGCAGTTTTAGGGGGACAGGGTTGGAGGTGGAGCAGTTCTTC	CASSFRGTGLEVEQFF
TRBJ1-4	many	-	TRBV6-5	TGTGCCAGCAGAGTACAGGGTAGCGTGCCCGAAAAACTGTTTTTT	CASRVQGSVPEKLFF
TRBJ1-1	many	-	TRBV15	TGTGCCACCAGCAGAGACCCCGGACAGACAAACACTGAAGCTTTCTTT	CATSRDPGQTNTEAFF
TRBJ2-2	many	-	TRBV5-1	TGCGCCAGCGGCAGTGAGGCGAACACCGGGGAGCTGTTTTTT	CASGSEANTGELFF
TRBJ2-7	many	TRBD2	TRBV20-1	TGCAGTGCTACTCGGACTAGCGGCTCCTACGAGCAGTACTTC	CSATRTSGSYEQYF
TRBJ2-5	few	-	TRBV5-1	TGCGCCAGTACACCCACGACAGGCCACCAAGAGACCCAGTACTTC	CASTPTTGHQETQYF
TRBJ2-3	few	-	TRBV5-1	TGCGCCAGCAGCTCCAGCAGGGGCCTAGTCACAGATACGCAGTATTTT	CASSSSRGLVTDTQYF
TRBJ2-7	many	-	TRBV27	TGTGCCAGCAGTTTATCCCTAGCTAGCCCATCTCACGAGCAGTACTTC	CASSLSLASPSHEQYF
TRBJ1-1	many	-	TRBV7-2	TGTGCCAGCAGCTTATCCCAGAACACTGAAGCTTTCTTT	CASSLSQNTEAFF
TRBJ2-6	-	-	TRBV27	TGTGCCAGCAGTCGCGAGGGGCTTGGGGCCAACGTCCTGACTTTC	CASSREGLGANVLTF
TRBJ2-5	-	-	TRBV3-1	TGTGCCAGCACCGCTATGAAAGAGACCCAGTACTTC	CASTAMKETQYF
TRBJ1-2	many	-	TRBV20-1	TGCAGTGCTAGTCCCCAGGAGTCCTATGGCTACACCTTC	CSASPQESYGYTF
TRBJ2-3	many	TRBD2	TRBV7-9	TGTGCCAGCAGCCCTAGTTTAGCGGGGGACGGGATCACAGATACGCAGTATTTT	CASSPSLAGDGITDTQYF
TRBJ1-2	few	TRBD1	TRBV4-3	TGCGCCAGCAGCAAGGGACAGGGCTTAAACTATGGCTACACCTTC	CASSKGQGLNYGYTF
TRBJ1-1	few	-	TRBV5-1	TGCGCCAGCAGCTCGCCGGGGGGCGGCACTGAAGCTTTCTTT	CASSSPGGGTEAFF
TRBJ1-1	few	-	TRBV7-9	TGTGCCAGCACCCCCGGGCAGATGAACACTGAAGCTTTCTTT	CASTPGQMNTEAFF
TRBJ1-6	few	-	TRBV12-3/TRBV12-4	TGTGCCAGCAGTGATGGGTATTCACCCCTCCACTTT	CASSDGYSPLHF
TRBJ1-1	few	-	TRBV27	TGTGCCAGCAGTTTTGGCCGGGGAGTTAACACTGAAGCTTTCTTT	CASSFGRGVNTEAFF
TRBJ2-1	many	-	TRBV12-5	TGTGCTAGTGGTGTAAAGTTAACCGATGAGCAGTTCTTC	CASGVKLTDEQFF
TRBJ2-7	few	-	TRBV10-2	TGCGCCAGCAGTGAGGGAGGCGAGCAGTACTTC	CASSEGGEQYF
TRBJ1-1	few	-	TRBV7-2	TGTGCCAGCAGCCCCAGACAGGCCGGGAATACTGAAGCTTTCTTT	CASSPRQAGNTEAFF
TRBJ1-5	few	-	TRBV20-1	TGCAGTGCTAGAGTTCGGGCAGGTAATCAGCCCCAGCATTTT	CSARVRAGNQPQHF